These 9 T cell receptor beta chains were all obtained from the same sample, sequenced in a study of blood T cell repertoires in COVID-19 (dated by TCRdb to about 2020). Libraries came from the immunoSEQ multiplex PCR assay. TCRdb provides this immuneACCESS table in a form limited to in-frame rearrangements. Some clones are lacking; in checked studies, under half of them reflect an unresolved V gene, and why the rest are absent is not known. Within this sample are 150,000 to 200,000 clones, with roughly 83% of them counted one time only. The ten top clones hold 10% to 15% of the sample. The sample consisted of PBMCs or T cells enriched from blood (not recorded which). Receptors originate from a woman aged 55-70 years who had recovered from COVID-19.

The chain joins TRBV7-9 to TRBJ2-2; TRBD1 agrees at 11 bases. This CDR3 is 19 amino acids long. V lost 4 bases and J lost 3; bases outside the gene matches: 13. The V gene's germline CDR1 is SEHNR and CDR2 FQNEAQ (reference sequence). CDR3 residues: CASSSSPGTGGSDTGELFF. CDR3 nucleotides: TGTGCCAGCAGCTCCAGTCCCGGGACAGGGGGTTCGGACACCGGGGAGCTGTTTTTT.

The chain links TRBV7-6 to TRBJ1-6; TRBD1 matches at 7 bases. V shed 5 bases and J 7 bases; nucleotides not matched to a gene: 14. The CDR3 totals 17 residues. The germline gives CDR1 SGHVS, CDR2 FNYEAQ. The CDR3 DNA is TGTGCCAGCAGCCCCGTCAAATCCGGACAGGTCAATTCACCCCTCCACTTT. It translates to CASSPVKSGQVNSPLHF. Using reference TRBV7-6 and TRBJ1-6 for the parts outside the CDR3, the full variable domain is GAGVSQSPRYKVTKRGQDVALRCDPISGHVSLYWYRQALGQGPEFLTYFNYEAQQDKSGLPNDRFSAERPEGSISTLTIQRTEQRDSAMYRCASSPVKSGQVNSPLHFGNGTRLTVT.

Details on this clone: A junction boundary mismatches the germline segment, possibly from a read error. V is TRBV15 and J is TRBJ2-3, with unresolved D. Germline CDR1 and CDR2: LNHNV and YYDKDF (reference sequence). This CDR3 spans 15 amino acids. As DNA, the CDR3 is TGTGCCACCAGCCGAGATTTTTCGAGCACAGATACGCAGTATTTT. This codes for CATSRDFSSTDTQYF.

The gene calls are TRBV27 and TRBJ1-5; D may be TRBD1 (5 bases). V was clipped by 1 base and J by 8 bases, with 12 bases between them. Germline CDR1 reads MNHEY; CDR2 reads SMNVEV (reference sequence). CDR3 length: 14 residues. The CDR3 is CASSLLGAVEPQHF. CDR3 nucleotide sequence: TGTGCCAGCAGTTTATTAGGGGCGGTGGAGCCCCAGCATTTT.

The rearrangement uses TRBV7-3 and TRBJ2-1; 8 positions match TRBD1. Looked up from germline, CDR1 is SGHTA and CDR2 is FQGTGA. The length of the CDR3 is 18 residues. The V segment lost 5 bases and the J segment 8 bases; nucleotides outside the gene matches: 20. CDR3 in amino acids: CASSPAPGGTLLHYEQFF. The CDR3 region has the DNA TGTGCCAGCAGCCCCGCCCCAGGGGGCACCCTCCTCCATTATGAGCAGTTCTTC.

The chain couples TRBV28 to TRBJ2-2, with TRBD2 matching over 14 bases. The V and J ends lost 4 bases and 3 bases, in that order; junction bases with no gene match: 4. The CDR3 is made up of 17 amino acids. The germline CDR1 and CDR2 sequences are MDHEN and SYDVKM. CDR3 nucleotides: TGTGCCAGCAGTTCGACTAGCGGGAGGGGTTACACCGGGGAGCTGTTTTTT. Residues: CASSSTSGRGYTGELFF.

V usage is TRBV6-5 and J usage is TRBJ1-2, with unresolved D. The ends were cut back, 0 bases at V and 5 bases at J, with 16 bases in the middle. This CDR3 comprises 16 residues. CDR1 and CDR2 from the germline V gene are MNHEY and SVGAGI. The CDR3 nucleotides are TGTGCCAGCAGTTACTCCGGATCGGGGTTGGGGTATGGCTACACCTTC. Encoded protein: CASSYSGSGLGYGYTF.

The chain combines TRBV6-2 or TRBV6-3 with TRBJ2-7; the D gene is possibly TRBD2 (5 bases). The V end was cut by 6 bases, the J end by 3 bases, with 15 bases between. The CDR3 contains 14 residues. In germline, CDR1 is MNHEY, CDR2 SVGEGT. CDR3 loop: CASSRTPNVYEQYF. CDR3 in DNA: TGTGCCAGCAGCCGGACTCCGAATGTCTACGAGCAGTACTTC.

This clone was seen a few times. V is TRBV3-1 (or the pseudogene TRBV3-2) and J is TRBJ2-1, with D possibly being TRBD1 (6 bases). CDR3 length: 15 residues. Trimming removed 4 bases from V and 4 bases from J, with 14 bases in between. The germline V gene encodes CDR1 LGHDT and CDR2 YNNKEL (reference sequence). The CDR3 DNA follows: TGTGCCAGCAGCCCGTCGGGACACCATTACAATGAGCAGTTCTTC. Amino acids: CASSPSGHHYNEQFF.